The 30 T cell receptor beta chains below all came from one sample that was sequenced in a study of blood T cell repertoires in COVID-19. Repertoires were generated with immunoSEQ multiplex PCR, while TCRdb's copy carries only in-frame clones and drops some. Of under 200,000 clones listed, roughly four fifths are singletons. The sequenced sample consisted of peripheral blood. These receptors originate from a woman of 80 years or more with acute or convalescent COVID-19.

This chain uses TRBV30 with TRBJ1-3; D is possibly TRBD1 (5 bases). Germline loops: CDR1 GTSNPN, CDR2 SVGIG (reference sequence). The CDR3 spans 16 residues. V was pared by 2 bases and J by 0 bases, with 14 bases between. DNA of the CDR3: TGTGCCTGGAGTAAAATGAGACAGCCCTCTGGAAACACCATATATTTT. This translates into CAWSKMRQPSGNTIYF.

The rearrangement joins TRBV5-4 to TRBJ2-3; 8 positions agree with TRBD2. The CDR3 sequence is 19 residues long. The germline CDR1 and CDR2 sequences are SGHNT and YYREEE (reference sequence). Losses at the gene ends were 4 bases for V and 0 bases for J; bases not matched to a gene: 16. As DNA, the CDR3 is TGTGCCAGCAGCGGGGGCACTAGCGGACCGAGAACTAGCACAGATACGCAGTATTTT. The encoded protein is CASSGGTSGPRTSTDTQYF.

V usage is TRBV6-2 or TRBV6-3 and J usage is TRBJ1-2; D may be TRBD1 (5 bases). The CDR3 loop spans 13 amino acids. Germline V gene data show CDR1 as MNHEY and CDR2 as SVGEGT. Deletions cut 2 bases from V and 7 bases from J, with 11 bases between. CDR3 coding DNA: TGTGCCAGCAGTTACGGAGGGGAGACTGGCTACACCTTC. As protein: CASSYGGETGYTF.

This rearrangement joins TRBV6-2 or TRBV6-3 to TRBJ1-6, with D maybe TRBD1 (5 bases). The CDR3 loop spans 14 amino acids. The germline CDR1 and CDR2 sequences are MNHEY and SVGEGT. V lost 5 bases, J lost 9 bases, and 14 bases lay in between. The CDR3 DNA sequence: TGTGCCAGCAGTCGACAGCATCAGAGTTCACCCCTCCACTTT. The encoded protein is CASSRQHQSSPLHF.

This clone appeared once. This rearrangement joins TRBV5-6 to TRBJ2-7, with TRBD1 matching over 9 bases. Per the germline V gene, CDR1 is SGHDT and CDR2 is YYEEEE. With V trimmed by 2 bases and J by 3 bases, 12 bases remained unmatched. This CDR3 region has 17 residues. In DNA, the CDR3 is TGTGCCAGCAGCTTTGTGGCTTCAGGACAGGGGAGCTACGAGCAGTACTTC. It specifies CASSFVASGQGSYEQYF.

V is TRBV11-2 and J is TRBJ1-1; D gene uncertain. The CDR3 extends over 15 amino acids. V was shortened by 5 bases and J by 2 bases, with 15 bases between the two germline ends. CDR1 SGHAT and CDR2 FQNNGV come from the germline V gene. The CDR3, as DNA: TGTGCCAGCAGCCCTCTGGTGAGCGCTAACACTGAAGCTTTCTTT. This codes for CASSPLVSANTEAFF. The entire variable domain, with the rest obtained from reference TRBV11-2 and TRBJ1-1, is as follows: EAGVAQSPRYKIIEKRQSVAFWCNPISGHATLYWYQQILGQGPKLLIQFQNNGVVDDSQLPKDRFSAERLKGVDSTLKIQPAKLEDSAVYLCASSPLVSANTEAFFGQGTRLTVV.

This clone was seen only a few times. The genes are TRBV19 and TRBJ1-2; 7 nucleotides match TRBD1. The V and J ends lost 5 bases and 7 bases, in that order; junction bases with no gene match: 7. Germline V gene lookup returns CDR1 LNHDA and CDR2 SQIVND (reference sequence). CDR3 length: 13 residues. CDR3 protein: CASSRTGVSGYTF. The CDR3 coding sequence is TGTGCCAGTAGTCGTACAGGGGTCTCTGGCTACACCTTC.

This rearrangement joins TRBV10-3 to TRBJ2-2; D is possibly TRBD2 (6 bases). Germline CDR1 is ENHRY and CDR2 is SYGVKD. V lost 10 bases to trimming and J lost 4 bases, with 10 bases between them. The CDR3 loop spans 12 amino acids. The CDR3 DNA sequence: TGTGCCACCCATAGCGGCACCGGGGAGCTGTTTTTT. Translated, it gives CATHSGTGELFF.

The rearrangement uses TRBV11-2 and TRBJ2-3; possibly TRBD1 for D (5 bases). Trimming removed 5 bases from V and 8 bases from J, with 14 bases in between. Germline CDR1 and CDR2: SGHAT and FQNNGV. The CDR3 loop spans 13 amino acids. The CDR3 region has the DNA TGTGCCAGCAGCCCTACCCGACAGATTACGCAGTATTTT. As protein: CASSPTRQITQYF.

This rearrangement joins TRBV4-1 to TRBJ2-1; a weak D match, TRBD2 (6 bases). Germline assignment: CDR1 MGHRA and CDR2 YSYEKL. V shed 1 base and J shed 4 bases, with 11 bases lying between them. The CDR3 covers 15 residues. CDR3 in DNA: TGCGCCAGCAGCCAAGGGAGGGCGATATACAATGAGCAGTTCTTC. Translated, it gives CASSQGRAIYNEQFF.

This chain uses TRBV7-6 with TRBJ2-1; 11 nucleotides agree with TRBD2. CDR1 and CDR2 (germline): SGHVS, FNYEAQ. There are 15 residues in the CDR3. The V gene end was trimmed by 5 bases and the J gene end by 6 bases; junction bases not matched to a gene: 6. For the CDR3, the DNA is TGTGCCAGCAGCGCACTAGCGGGAGTTCCCAATGAGCAGTTCTTC. Protein: CASSALAGVPNEQFF.

The chain joins TRBV29-1 to TRBJ2-1; D is undetermined. The germline V and J ends were trimmed by 6 bases and 5 bases, with 14 bases remaining between them. This CDR3 has 13 residues. Germline-derived CDR1 and CDR2 are SQVTM and ANQGSEA. CDR3 DNA sequence: TGCAGCGTCGGTTCAACTTTAAACAATGAGCAGTTCTTC. Its translation: CSVGSTLNNEQFF.

The rearrangement links TRBV27 to TRBJ1-6, with a weak D call TRBD1 (6 bases). The CDR3 length is 15 residues. The germline V gene encodes CDR1 MNHEY and CDR2 SMNVEV (reference sequence). The V end lost 2 bases, the J end lost 8 bases, and 13 bases lay between the germline ends. This CDR3 reads CASSLDYRVDSPLHF. DNA for the CDR3: TGTGCCAGCAGTTTAGACTACAGGGTCGATTCACCCCTCCACTTT.

The genes are TRBV27 and TRBJ1-2, with 9 bases lining up with TRBD1. In germline, CDR1 is MNHEY, CDR2 SMNVEV (reference sequence). CDR3 size: 16 residues. V gave up 2 bases and J gave up 2 bases; unmatched junction bases: 6. The CDR3 DNA sequence: TGTGCCAGCAGTTTACTTGCCGGGACAGGGAACTATGGCTACACCTTC. It translates to CASSLLAGTGNYGYTF.

The chain recombines TRBV7-2 with TRBJ2-6; D uncertain. The V and J ends lost 1 base and 2 bases respectively, with 6 bases between them. Germline values: CDR1 SGHTA, CDR2 FQGNSA. The CDR3 runs to 15 residues. Here the CDR3 DNA reads TGTGCCAGCAGCTTAGAAGCAACTGGGGCCAACGTCCTGACTTTC. This sequence encodes CASSLEATGANVLTF.

The chain combines TRBV6-2 or TRBV6-3 with TRBJ1-1; 10 bases are a match to TRBD1. V was clipped by 2 bases and J by 0 bases; unmatched bases: 9. The CDR3 totals 18 residues. Germline CDR1 reads MNHEY; CDR2 reads SVGEGT. CDR3 residues: CASSYPLGTGVMNTEAFF. The DNA for the CDR3 is TGTGCCAGCAGTTACCCCCTGGGGACAGGGGTTATGAACACTGAAGCTTTCTTT.

The chain recombines TRBV4-2 with TRBJ1-3; D perhaps matches TRBD1 (6 bases). The CDR3 sequence is 16 residues long. Germline lookup yields CDR1 LGHNA and CDR2 YNFKEQ. Trimming left V 3 bases short and J 6 bases short, with 18 bases between. CDR3 sequence: CASSQGAGLGENTIYF. The CDR3 bases are TGTGCCAGCAGCCAGGGGGCCGGGCTCGGTGAAAACACCATATATTTT.

This chain joins TRBV10-3 and TRBJ1-1; 12 bases line up with TRBD1. V lost 7 bases and J lost 10; bases outside the gene matches: 7. This CDR3 contains 13 residues. Germline CDR1 and CDR2: ENHRY and SYGVKD. The CDR3 DNA follows: TGTGCCATCATTAGGGACAGGGGGCTTACAGCTTTCTTT. Protein sequence: CAIIRDRGLTAFF.

The J gene is TRBJ2-3, the V gene TRBV6-5, with D perhaps matching TRBD2 (5 bases). Germline CDR1 MNHEY, CDR2 SVGAGI. The CDR3 runs 13 residues. The V and J ends lost 8 bases and 3 bases respectively, with 12 bases between them. CDR3 protein: CASSRDPTDTQYF. CDR3 DNA sequence: TGTGCCAGCTCACGGGATCCTACAGATACGCAGTATTTT.

CDR3 in DNA: TGTGCCACTTCGCCCGGACTAGCGCGGGACGAGCAGTACTTC. Protein product: CATSPGLARDEQYF. The chain combines TRBV9 with TRBJ2-7; 9 nucleotides agree with TRBD2. After removal of 9 bases from V and 5 bases from J, the junction contained 12 bases not matched to a gene. CDR1 and CDR2 (germline): SGDLS, YYNGEE. The CDR3 consists of 14 residues. The whole variable domain, remainder taken from reference TRBV9 and TRBJ2-7, is DSGVTQTPKHLITATGQRVTLRCSPRSGDLSVYWYQQSLDQGLQFLIQYYNGEERAKGNILERFSAQQFPDLHSELNLSSLELGDSALYFCATSPGLARDEQYFGPGTRLTVT.

The gene calls are TRBV3-1 (or the pseudogene TRBV3-2) and TRBJ1-6; 7 bases align to TRBD1. Looked up from germline, CDR1 is LGHDT and CDR2 is YNNKEL (reference sequence). The CDR3 is 15 residues long. V dropped 4 bases and J dropped 7; count of bases not matched to a gene: 7. Here the CDR3 DNA reads TGTGCCAGCAGCCCGACCCGGGACAGCAATTCACCCCTCCACTTT. Translation gives CASSPTRDSNSPLHF.

V gene TRBV6-5 combines with J gene TRBJ2-7, with TRBD1 as a possible D gene (5 bases). Trimming stripped 7 bases from V and 0 bases from J, with 16 bases between. The CDR3 runs 15 residues. CDR1 and CDR2 from the germline V gene are MNHEY and SVGAGI. DNA for the CDR3: TGTGCCAGCACACACACAGGTCAAAGCTCCTACGAGCAGTACTTC. Amino acid sequence: CASTHTGQSSYEQYF.

This clone appeared a few times. This sequence joins TRBV30 and TRBJ1-5, with 8 positions matching TRBD1. CDR3 length: 13 residues. J gave up 6 bases and V 2 bases, and 3 bases lay outside the gene matches. In germline, CDR1 is GTSNPN, CDR2 SVGIG (reference sequence). The CDR3 coding sequence is TGTGCCTGGAGTCCAACAGGGGGTCAGCCCCAGCATTTT. It specifies CAWSPTGGQPQHF.

The chain combines TRBV3-1 (or the pseudogene TRBV3-2) with TRBJ1-2, with unresolved D. Germline CDR1 and CDR2: LGHDT and YNNKEL (reference sequence). The germline V and J ends were trimmed by 0 bases and 12 bases, with 11 bases remaining between them. The CDR3 is made up of 12 amino acids. The CDR3 protein is CASSQDVGRDTF. In DNA form, the CDR3 reads TGTGCCAGCAGCCAAGACGTAGGGAGGGACACCTTC.

V gene TRBV5-4 combines with J gene TRBJ1-6; TRBD1 matches at 11 bases. Germline V gene lookup returns CDR1 SGHNT and CDR2 YYREEE (reference sequence). J was trimmed by 8 bases and V by 4 bases; bases with no gene match: 11. There are 17 residues in the CDR3. CDR3 region: CASSRRGQGAEDSPLHF. In nucleotides, the CDR3 is TGTGCCAGCAGCCGGAGAGGACAGGGGGCGGAGGATTCACCCCTCCACTTT.

The rearrangement links TRBV6-1 to TRBJ2-7; D uncertain. The CDR3 is made up of 15 amino acids. Trimming took 2 bases from V and 1 from J, leaving 12 bases between them. Germline CDR1 reads MNHNS; CDR2 reads SASEGT. The CDR3 protein is CASSESVAVSYEQYF. DNA for the CDR3: TGTGCCAGCAGTGAATCGGTAGCTGTGTCCTACGAGCAGTACTTC.

The chain links TRBV5-1 to TRBJ1-3; the D is unclear. The CDR3 is 16 residues long. Trimming stripped 4 bases from V and 0 bases from J, with 14 bases between. Germline CDR1 is SGHRS and CDR2 is YFSETQ. For the CDR3, the DNA is TGCGCCAGCAGCCGGATTCCGGGAAACTCTGGAAACACCATATATTTT. This encodes CASSRIPGNSGNTIYF.

V is TRBV3-1 (or the pseudogene TRBV3-2) and J is TRBJ2-7; 16 bases agree with TRBD2. CDR3 length equals 18 residues. With V trimmed by 1 base and J by 11 bases, 14 bases remained unmatched. The germline V gene encodes CDR1 LGHDT and CDR2 YNNKEL (reference sequence). The CDR3 DNA reads TGTGCCAGCAGCCAAGGAATGGACAGGGGACTAGCGGGGGGGCAGAAGTACTTC. Its translation is CASSQGMDRGLAGGQKYF.

V and J are TRBV6-5 and TRBJ2-7; TRBD2 is a possible D gene (5 bases). Deletions cut 5 bases from V and 5 bases from J, with 16 bases between. The germline V gene has CDR1 MNHEY and CDR2 SVGAGI. The CDR3 totals 14 residues. The CDR3 DNA is TGTGCCAGCAGTCCCCGGGGTACCGGAAACGAGCAGTACTTC. It codes for CASSPRGTGNEQYF.

This chain links TRBV5-6 with TRBJ2-5, with 7 positions matching TRBD1. Germline loops: CDR1 SGHDT, CDR2 YYEEEE. CDR3 size: 14 residues. With V trimmed by 3 bases and J by 1 base, 3 bases remained unmatched. The CDR3 DNA reads as TGTGCCAGCAGCTCGACAGGGTTCCAAGAGACCCAGTACTTC. Residues: CASSSTGFQETQYF.